A single sample is the source of the 23 T cell receptor beta chains below, sequenced in a study of cytomegalovirus exposure and HLA in healthy donors. The PCR was carried out with 60 Vbeta primers and 13 Jbeta primers. Repertoires were generated with immunoSEQ multiplex PCR, while TCRdb's copy carries only in-frame clones and drops some. The sample consists of some 200,000 clones, about 79% of them appearing once. The sequenced sample was PBMCs. The receptors stem from a woman aged 50 to 60 in good health and CMV-seronegative.

There are a few counts of this clone. The chain links TRBV5-1 to TRBJ2-7, with a weak D call TRBD1 (6 bases). The germline V gene encodes CDR1 SGHRS and CDR2 YFSETQ. This CDR3 is 14 amino acids long. V dropped 0 bases and J dropped 6 bases, with 13 bases sitting between them. The CDR3 DNA is TGCGCCAGCAGCTTGGGCCCAGGGGCAGGCGAGCAGTACTTC. It translates to CASSLGPGAGEQYF. The entire variable domain, with the rest obtained from reference TRBV5-1 and TRBJ2-7, is as follows: KAGVTQTPRYLIKTRGQQVTLSCSPISGHRSVSWYQQTPGQGLQFLFEYFSETQRNKGNFPGRFSGRQFSNSRSEMNVSTLELGDSALYLCASSLGPGAGEQYFGPGTRLTVT.

J is TRBJ1-1 and V is TRBV5-1; weak D call: TRBD1 (6 bases). The ends were cut back, 4 bases at V and 3 bases at J, with 10 bases in the middle. From germline, CDR1 is SGHRS and CDR2 YFSETQ. The length of the CDR3 is 13 residues. CDR3 residues: CASSPRGDTEAFF. The CDR3 DNA reads TGCGCCAGCAGCCCCAGGGGCGACACTGAAGCTTTCTTT.

This clone was seen only a few times. This CDR3 is also generated by other DNA sequences in the sample. The J gene is TRBJ2-3, the V gene TRBV7-9, with 7 bases aligning to TRBD1. Per germline, CDR1 SEHNR and CDR2 FQNEAQ (reference sequence). V dropped 4 bases and J dropped 2; count of bases not matched to a gene: 3. The CDR3 runs 14 residues. The CDR3 loop reads CASSSTGTTDTQYF. In nucleotides, the CDR3 is TGTGCCAGCAGCTCGACAGGGACCACAGATACGCAGTATTTT.

This clone appeared a few times. The chain combines TRBV7-9 with TRBJ1-5, with D uncertain. The CDR3 sequence is 14 residues long. Trimming left V 5 bases short and J 0 bases short, with 8 bases between. Germline CDR1 is SEHNR and CDR2 is FQNEAQ (reference sequence). Written as DNA, the CDR3 is TGTGCCAGCAGCCTTCGGGGTAGCAATCAGCCCCAGCATTTT. Its protein is CASSLRGSNQPQHF.

J is TRBJ2-7 and V is TRBV5-1; D perhaps matches TRBD2 (5 bases). Germline CDR1 reads SGHRS; CDR2 reads YFSETQ. CDR3 size: 14 residues. V lost 4 bases and J lost 5, with 16 bases in between. The CDR3 nucleotides are TGCGCCAGCAGCCTCGGGATCAGTTCGGACGAGCAGTACTTC. It codes for CASSLGISSDEQYF.

The rearrangement joins TRBV7-2 to TRBJ1-1; 7 bases are shared with TRBD1. This CDR3 is 15 amino acids long. The V segment lost 5 bases and the J segment 5 bases; nucleotides outside the gene matches: 11. The V gene's germline CDR1 is SGHTA and CDR2 FQGNSA. This CDR3 is CASSLDRVTGTEAFF. In nucleotides, the CDR3 is TGTGCCAGCAGCCTCGACAGGGTAACAGGGACTGAAGCTTTCTTT.

This chain links TRBV5-1 with TRBJ1-1, with no clear D. V shed 0 bases and J shed 1 base, with 7 bases lying between them. The germline V gene encodes CDR1 SGHRS and CDR2 YFSETQ. The CDR3 sequence is 14 residues long. CDR3 loop: CASSLVPGNTEAFF. The CDR3 nucleotides are TGCGCCAGCAGCTTGGTACCGGGGAACACTGAAGCTTTCTTT.

V gene TRBV2 combines with J gene TRBJ1-5, with D unclear. Trimming removed 5 bases at V and 6 bases at J, with 8 bases between. The CDR3 runs to 12 residues. Germline CDR1 is SNHLY and CDR2 is FYNNEI. The CDR3 reads CASSLSGQPQHF. DNA of the CDR3: TGTGCCAGCAGTTTGTCGGGTCAGCCCCAGCATTTT. Full variable domain (remainder filled in from reference TRBV2 and TRBJ1-5): EPEVTQTPSHQVTQMGQEVILRCVPISNHLYFYWYRQILGQKVEFLVSFYNNEISEKSEIFDDQFSVERPDGSNFTLKIRSTKLEDSAMYFCASSLSGQPQHFGDGTRLSIL.

This clone came up a few times. This chain links TRBV4-3 with TRBJ1-6; 9 bases align to TRBD1. This CDR3 contains 15 residues. The ends lost 5 bases at V and 9 bases at J; junction bases unmatched: 8. Germline V gene sequence: CDR1 LGHNA, CDR2 YSLEER. The chain's CDR3 is CASSKVGQGGSPLHF. The CDR3 DNA follows: TGCGCCAGCAGCAAAGTGGGACAGGGTGGTTCACCCCTCCACTTT.

This clone was counted a few times. The V call is TRBV6-1, the J call TRBJ2-7; D remains unclear. The germline gives CDR1 MNHNS, CDR2 SASEGT. Trimming left V 3 bases short and J 0 bases short, with 21 bases between. This CDR3 is built from 18 residues. The CDR3 protein is CASSERTLGFPHSYEQYF. In DNA form, the CDR3 reads TGTGCCAGCAGTGAGCGTACGTTGGGCTTTCCCCACTCCTACGAGCAGTACTTC.

The chain combines TRBV28 with TRBJ2-7, with D maybe TRBD1 (6 bases). Germline V CDR1 and CDR2: MDHEN, SYDVKM. Trimming stripped 5 bases from V and 0 bases from J, with 14 bases between. The CDR3 is made up of 15 amino acids. CDR3 sequence reads: CASSPPGQFSYEQYF. For the CDR3, the DNA is TGTGCCAGCAGTCCCCCGGGACAATTCTCCTACGAGCAGTACTTC.

The chain links TRBV28 to TRBJ1-1, with a weak D call TRBD1 (5 bases). This CDR3 spans 15 amino acids. The V end was cut by 5 bases, the J end by 1 base, with 14 bases between. Germline CDR1 and CDR2: MDHEN and SYDVKM. This CDR3 is CASSPLGVKNTEAFF. The CDR3 region has the DNA TGTGCCAGCAGTCCCCTAGGGGTGAAGAACACTGAAGCTTTCTTT.

The chain has TRBV7-6 and TRBJ2-5; 13 bases are a match to TRBD2. The CDR3 covers 16 residues. CDR1 is SGHVS and CDR2 is FNYEAQ in the germline V gene. V dropped 4 bases and J dropped 4; count of bases not matched to a gene: 6. The CDR3 loop reads CASSSGLAGAGETQYF. In DNA, the CDR3 is TGTGCCAGCAGCTCCGGACTAGCGGGGGCGGGAGAGACCCAGTACTTC. Looking up the rest from reference TRBV7-6 and TRBJ2-5 gives the full variable domain: GAGVSQSPRYKVTKRGQDVALRCDPISGHVSLYWYRQALGQGPEFLTYFNYEAQQDKSGLPNDRFSAERPEGSISTLTIQRTEQRDSAMYRCASSSGLAGAGETQYFGPGTRLLVL.

The V gene is TRBV19, the J gene TRBJ2-7, with D possibly being TRBD1 (5 bases). The CDR3 loop spans 15 amino acids. Germline V gene lookup returns CDR1 LNHDA and CDR2 SQIVND (reference sequence). V shed 3 bases and J shed 1 base, with 13 bases lying between them. The DNA for the CDR3 is TGTGCCAGTAGTATTGTGGCAGGGTGGTCCTACGAGCAGTACTTC. Encoded protein: CASSIVAGWSYEQYF.

This sequence joins TRBV29-1 and TRBJ2-6; tentative D call: TRBD1 (6 bases). In germline, CDR1 is SQVTM, CDR2 ANQGSEA. The CDR3 consists of 15 residues. The V end lost 5 bases, the J end lost 0 bases, and 11 bases lay between the germline ends. The CDR3 bases are TGCAGCGTTCCTAAGGGGGACTCTGGGGCCAACGTCCTGACTTTC. Translating it yields CSVPKGDSGANVLTF.

The rearrangement links TRBV2 to TRBJ1-5, with D uncertain. Per the germline V gene, CDR1 is SNHLY and CDR2 is FYNNEI. The CDR3 has 15 amino acids. V lost 2 bases and J lost 3, with 11 bases in between. The CDR3 is CASSEQPGSNQPQHF. CDR3 in DNA: TGTGCCAGCAGTGAACAGCCGGGTTCCAATCAGCCCCAGCATTTT.

This clone was seen only a few times. The gene calls are TRBV5-1 and TRBJ2-6; TRBD2 is a possible D gene (6 bases). Germline CDR1 and CDR2: SGHRS and YFSETQ. V shed 4 bases and J shed 0 bases, with 11 bases lying between them. There are 16 residues in the CDR3. The chain's CDR3 is CASSPGLSSGANVLTF. In DNA, the CDR3 is TGCGCCAGCAGCCCGGGACTCTCCTCTGGGGCCAACGTCCTGACTTTC. The complete variable domain, with remaining parts taken from reference TRBV5-1 and TRBJ2-6, reads KAGVTQTPRYLIKTRGQQVTLSCSPISGHRSVSWYQQTPGQGLQFLFEYFSETQRNKGNFPGRFSGRQFSNSRSEMNVSTLELGDSALYLCASSPGLSSGANVLTFGAGSRLTVL.

This chain links TRBV7-2 with TRBJ1-6, with 7 bases matching TRBD1. CDR3 length: 17 amino acids. CDR1 and CDR2 (germline): SGHTA, FQGNSA. After removal of 6 bases from V and 6 bases from J, the junction contained 14 bases not matched to a gene. The CDR3 loop is CASSLRQGLGFNSPLHF. The CDR3 DNA is TGTGCCAGCAGTCTAAGACAGGGTTTGGGTTTTAATTCACCCCTCCACTTT.

The V and J genes are TRBV29-1 and TRBJ2-2, with D possibly being TRBD2 (6 bases). This CDR3 spans 14 amino acids. Germline CDR1 and CDR2: SQVTM and ANQGSEA. V was clipped by 2 bases and J by 4 bases, with 11 bases between them. CDR3 loop: CSVERTTATGELFF. The CDR3 bases are TGCAGCGTTGAAAGGACTACCGCCACCGGGGAGCTGTTTTTT.

This sequence joins TRBV7-7 and TRBJ1-3; D may be TRBD1 (6 bases). Per germline, CDR1 SSHAT and CDR2 FNYEAQ (reference sequence). The CDR3 consists of 14 residues. V was pared by 5 bases and J by 4 bases, with 12 bases between. CDR3 DNA sequence: TGTGCCAGCAGCCTCGGGACACCGGGAAACACCATATATTTT. Amino acid sequence: CASSLGTPGNTIYF.

The V gene is TRBV2, the J gene TRBJ1-2, with a possible D match to TRBD1 (6 bases). Trimming shortened V by 10 bases and J by 4 bases, and 22 bases separated the two germline ends. CDR1 and CDR2 (germline): SNHLY, FYNNEI. The CDR3 is 15 residues long. This CDR3 is CAIRTKWTVTYGYTF. The CDR3 DNA sequence: TGTGCCATCAGGACCAAATGGACAGTAACCTATGGCTACACCTTC.

This clone was seen a single time. V gene TRBV6-5 combines with J gene TRBJ2-2, with D hard to call. The V end was cut by 6 bases, the J end by 10 bases, with 15 bases between. CDR1 and CDR2 from the germline V gene are MNHEY and SVGAGI. This CDR3 has 13 residues. The chain's CDR3 is CASRVSGSSELFF. CDR3 DNA sequence: TGTGCCAGCAGAGTCTCCGGGTCTTCGGAGCTGTTTTTT.

This clone was observed a single time. The chain employs TRBV6-1 and TRBJ1-3, with TRBD1 as a possible D gene (6 bases). Trimming pared 6 bases from V and 4 bases from J, leaving 16 bases between. Germline lookup yields CDR1 MNHNS and CDR2 SASEGT. The CDR3 is 15 amino acids. The CDR3 spells CASSPHGTPGNTIYF. DNA of the CDR3: TGTGCCAGCAGCCCACACGGGACACCCGGAAACACCATATATTTT.